The next 29 T cell receptor beta chains were all read from a single sample in a study of T cells in women clearing cervical HPV infection. Only in-frame clones appear in the TCRdb table, and some are missing; sequencing was by immunoSEQ multiplex PCR. The sample table includes approximately 34,000 clones. Input material: blood buffy coat. These receptors came from a woman between 18 and 75 years old with a cervical HPV16 infection that either progressed to CIN3+ or cleared (not recorded which).

In regard to this clone: The read terminates 3 residues before the CDR3 end, so the remaining end is supplied by the germline J gene. The chain uses TRBV5-1 and TRBJ2-7, with TRBD1 matching over 9 bases. Germline V gene lookup returns CDR1 SGHRS and CDR2 YFSETQ. V lost 4 bases, J lost 5 bases, and 4 bases stayed unmatched. The length of the CDR3 is 13 residues. The sequenced CDR3 bases are TGCGCCAGCAGCCTACAGGGGGCACACGAG. It translates to CASSLQGAHE. The complete CDR3 reads CASSLQGAHEQYF.

As concerns this clone: The CDR3 end lies 3 residues beyond the end of the read and is filled in from the germline J gene. V usage is TRBV4-1 and J usage is TRBJ2-7; 7 positions agree with TRBD1. CDR3 size: 14 residues. Germline V gene data show CDR1 as MGHRA and CDR2 as YSYEKL. Losses at the gene ends were 3 bases for V and 3 bases for J; bases not matched to a gene: 5. Partial CDR3 DNA: TGCGCCAGCAGCCAGGGGGACAGTCTCTACGAG. It encodes CASSQGDSLYE. The entire CDR3 reads CASSQGDSLYEQYF.

Remarks on this clone: The CDR3 end falls 3 residues outside the read, so it is completed with the germline J gene. The rearrangement uses TRBV20-1 and TRBJ1-1; D ambiguous. The CDR3 contains 13 residues. The germline V gene encodes CDR1 DFQATT and CDR2 SNEGSKA (reference sequence). The CDR3 here is CSALKAGTETAFF. The covered CDR3 bases are TGCAGTGCTTTGAAGGCGGGAACTGAGACA.

Of note for this clone: Read coverage stops 3 residues before the CDR3 terminus; the germline J gene supplies the remainder. The chain recombines TRBV28 with TRBJ2-1; D remains ambiguous. The length of the CDR3 is 14 residues. The germline V gene encodes CDR1 MDHEN and CDR2 SYDVKM. Trimming stripped 6 bases from V and 6 bases from J, with 15 bases between. The CDR3 DNA, read in part, is TGTGCCAGCAGGCCTCCCCGGGTTCCCAATGAG. Translating it yields CASRPPRVPNE. The CDR3 as a whole reads CASRPPRVPNEQFF.

Worth noting for this clone: The read finishes 3 residues shy of the CDR3 end, and the germline J gene is used to complete it. The chain links TRBV6-1 to TRBJ1-2, with 8 bases that match TRBD1. Trimming took 3 bases from V and 4 from J; bases not matched to a gene: 10. This CDR3 has 16 amino acids. In germline, CDR1 is MNHNS, CDR2 SASEGT. The CDR3 here is CASSDGTLGQGYGYTF. The CDR3 bases that were read are TGTGCCAGCAGTGATGGTACCCTAGGACAGGGCTATGGC.

Concerning this clone: The CDR3 end falls 3 residues outside the read, so it is completed with the germline J gene. The genes are TRBV7-9 and TRBJ2-5; 9 nucleotides line up with TRBD1. The CDR3 has 14 residues. Germline lookup yields CDR1 SEHNR and CDR2 FQNEAQ (reference sequence). CDR3 DNA (partial): TGTGCCAGCAGCATGGACAGGGGTGCAGATACC. Its protein is CASSMDRGADT. The whole CDR3 sequence reads CASSMDRGADTQYF. Looking up the rest from reference TRBV7-9 and TRBJ2-5 gives the full variable domain: DTGVSQNPRHKITKRGQNVTFRCDPISEHNRLYWYRQTLGQGPEFLTYFQNEAQLEKSRLLSDRFSAERPKGSFSTLEIQRTEQGDSAMYLCASSMDRGADTQYFGPGTRLLVL.

For this clone: The missing CDR3 end, 3 residues past where the read stops, is filled in from the germline J gene. V and J are TRBV7-6 and TRBJ2-3; the match to TRBD1 covers 9 bases. Looked up from germline, CDR1 is SGHVS and CDR2 is FNYEAQ. J lost 2 bases, V lost 5 bases, and 5 bases had no gene match. The CDR3 extends over 15 amino acids. The sequenced part of the CDR3 DNA is TGTGCCAGCAGCCCCGGGACAGGGTACACAGATACG. Its protein is CASSPGTGYTDT. The CDR3, in full, reads CASSPGTGYTDTQYF.

CDR3 amino acids: CSAPSGGRTDTQYF. The CDR3 DNA, read in part, is TGCAGTGCCCCTAGCGGGGGCCGCACAGATACG. V usage is TRBV20-1 and J usage is TRBJ2-3; the match to TRBD2 covers 10 bases. The read gets to within 3 residues of the CDR3 end, and the germline J gene fills in the rest. The CDR3 runs to 14 residues. Germline CDR1 and CDR2: DFQATT and SNEGSKA (reference sequence). V was pared by 6 bases and J by 1 base, with 4 bases of the junction left unmatched.

About this clone: Read data end 3 residues before the CDR3 end; the end is taken from the germline J gene. The genes are TRBV27 and TRBJ2-3; 10 nucleotides line up with TRBD2. CDR1 is MNHEY and CDR2 is SMNVEV in the germline V gene (reference sequence). This CDR3 comprises 15 residues. V trimming: 6 bases; J trimming: 3 bases; junction bases outside the gene matches: 6. The chain's CDR3 is CASRSAGGLTDTQYF. The sequenced CDR3 bases are TGTGCCAGCAGATCAGCGGGAGGGCTGACAGATACG.

A word on this clone: The read ends 3 residues before the CDR3 terminus; that terminus is restored from the germline J gene. The rearrangement links TRBV20-1 to TRBJ1-2; no firm D call. The CDR3 has 12 residues. In germline, CDR1 is DFQATT, CDR2 SNEGSKA (reference sequence). CDR3 residues: CSARGGGLDYTF. The sequenced part of the CDR3 DNA is TGCAGTGCTAGAGGGGGTGGACTAGAC.

With regard to this clone: The observed sequence ends 3 residues before the CDR3 terminus, with the missing tail filled in from the germline J gene. V is TRBV20-1 and J is TRBJ1-2; D perhaps matches TRBD1 (5 bases). This CDR3 has 13 residues. V was pared by 1 base and J by 3 bases, with 9 bases between. CDR1 and CDR2 from the germline V gene are DFQATT and SNEGSKA (reference sequence). Incomplete CDR3 DNA: TGCAGTGCTAGAGTGCCAGGGTACTATGGC. The encoded protein is CSARVPGYYG. The whole CDR3 is CSARVPGYYGYTF.

A remark on this clone: The read ends 3 residues early relative to the CDR3; the germline J gene fills the gap. This rearrangement joins TRBV2 to TRBJ2-5; 7 bases agree with TRBD2. CDR1 and CDR2 (germline): SNHLY, FYNNEI. The J segment lost 5 bases and the V segment lost 6 bases, leaving 6 bases of the junction unmatched. The CDR3 extends over 13 amino acids. CDR3 DNA (partial): TGTGCCAGCAGGCCGACTAGCTGGGAGACC. This translates into CASRPTSWET. The CDR3, in full, reads CASRPTSWETQYF. Using reference TRBV2 and TRBJ2-5 for the parts outside the CDR3, the full variable domain is EPEVTQTPSHQVTQMGQEVILRCVPISNHLYFYWYRQILGQKVEFLVSFYNNEISEKSEIFDDQFSVERPDGSNFTLKIRSTKLEDSAMYFCASRPTSWETQYFGPGTRLLVL.

On this clone itself: The read ends 3 residues shy of where the CDR3 ends; the end is completed using the germline J gene. The chain carries TRBV16 and TRBJ2-2; 8 positions agree with TRBD1. CDR1 is KGHSY and CDR2 is FQNENV in the germline V gene. CDR3 size: 14 residues. CDR3 bases read: TGTGCCAGCAGTCAGGGGGCCACTAATGAAAAG. This gives the protein CASSQGATNEK. The whole CDR3 is CASSQGATNEKLFF.

As for this clone: Coverage ceases 3 residues before the CDR3 finishes, and the germline J gene fills in the end. The chain couples TRBV6-2 or TRBV6-3 to TRBJ2-7, with 9 bases lining up with TRBD1. This CDR3 comprises 13 residues. The germline V gene encodes CDR1 MNHEY and CDR2 SVGEGT. Losses at the gene ends were 5 bases for V and 3 bases for J; bases not matched to a gene: 2. CDR3 in amino acids: CASSHRGRYEQYF. CDR3 DNA, as far as it was read: TGTGCCAGCAGTCACAGGGGGCGCTACGAG.

Remarks on this clone: The CDR3 goes on 3 residues after the read ends, and that part is filled in from the germline J gene. The V gene is TRBV9, the J gene TRBJ2-7, with TRBD2 matching over 8 bases. CDR3 length: 14 amino acids. CDR1 SGDLS and CDR2 YYNGEE come from the germline V gene. V gave up 6 bases and J gave up 1 base; unmatched junction bases: 6. CDR3 amino acids: CASNGGLASYEQYF. The sequenced CDR3 bases are TGTGCCAGCAACGGAGGACTAGCTTCCTACGAG.

To note about this clone: With the read ending 3 residues before the CDR3 end, the germline J gene is used to fill in that end. This chain connects TRBV9 to TRBJ2-3; D is possibly TRBD1 (5 bases). This CDR3 is built from 15 residues. Germline values: CDR1 SGDLS, CDR2 YYNGEE. The V end was cut by 0 bases, the J end by 4 bases, with 12 bases between. The CDR3 DNA, read in part, is TGTGCCAGCAGCGTAGTCCCAGGGCTCGCAGATACG. It translates to CASSVVPGLADT. The whole CDR3 region reads CASSVVPGLADTQYF.

With regard to this clone: The missing CDR3 end, 3 residues past where the read stops, is filled in from the germline J gene. The rearrangement links TRBV19 to TRBJ2-4, with TRBD1 as a possible D gene (5 bases). Germline V gene lookup returns CDR1 LNHDA and CDR2 SQIVND (reference sequence). CDR3 length: 12 residues. CDR3 region: CASSGWGYGQYF. The CDR3 DNA, read in part, is TGTGCCAGTAGTGGGTGGGGCTATGGT.

A remark on this clone: The CDR3 extends 3 residues past the end of the read, so its final part is completed from the germline J gene. The V gene is TRBV20-1, the J gene TRBJ2-7; a weak D match, TRBD2 (5 bases). V dropped 5 bases and J dropped 3 bases, with 14 bases sitting between them. In germline, CDR1 is DFQATT, CDR2 SNEGSKA (reference sequence). The CDR3 loop spans 13 amino acids. CDR3 residues: CSALRVPGYEQYF. CDR3 DNA (partial): TGCAGTGCTTTGAGGGTGCCTGGCTACGAG.

CDR3 DNA, as far as it was read: TGTGCCAGCAGCACCGCCGGGACAGCG. Translation: CASSTAGTA. The whole CDR3 is CASSTAGTAQYF. This rearrangement joins TRBV5-6 to TRBJ2-3, with 7 bases aligning to TRBD1. Read data end 3 residues before the CDR3 end; the end is taken from the germline J gene. CDR1 and CDR2 (germline): SGHDT, YYEEEE. This CDR3 contains 12 residues.

As for this clone: The read ends 3 residues before the CDR3 terminus; that terminus is restored from the germline J gene. In the same sample, other DNA sequences code for this CDR3. The chain combines TRBV19 with TRBJ1-3; 7 positions match TRBD1. The V and J ends lost 10 bases and 0 bases, in that order; junction bases with no gene match: 9. This CDR3 comprises 15 residues. The germline CDR1 and CDR2 sequences are LNHDA and SQIVND (reference sequence). CDR3 region: CATSLDRDSGNTIYF. The CDR3 bases that were read are TGTGCCACTAGCCTCGACAGGGACTCTGGAAACACC.

In regard to this clone: The read is 3 residues too short to cover the CDR3 end, so that end is filled in from the germline J gene. The rearrangement links TRBV27 to TRBJ1-4, with 7 bases matching TRBD1. This CDR3 comprises 16 residues. Germline V CDR1 and CDR2: MNHEY, SMNVEV (reference sequence). Partial CDR3 DNA: TGTGCCAGCAGTTTCGAACTTGGGACAGATAATTCACCA. It encodes CASSFELGTDNSP. The whole CDR3 sequence reads CASSFELGTDNSPLFF.

In regard to this clone: The missing CDR3 end, 3 residues past where the read stops, is filled in from the germline J gene. The V gene is TRBV7-6, the J gene TRBJ2-3; possibly TRBD2 for D (5 bases). The germline V and J ends were trimmed by 1 base and 5 bases, with 16 bases remaining between them. CDR3 length equals 16 residues. Looked up from germline, CDR1 is SGHVS and CDR2 is FNYEAQ. The sequenced CDR3 bases are TGTGCCAGCAGCTTAGTTACTTTAGCTAGCCAAGATACG. Translating it yields CASSLVTLASQDT. In full, the CDR3 reads CASSLVTLASQDTQYF.

A word on this clone: The read ends 3 residues early relative to the CDR3; the germline J gene fills the gap. The chain employs TRBV7-6 and TRBJ2-4, with 9 bases matching TRBD1. The CDR3 is 14 residues long. Germline CDR1 SGHVS, CDR2 FNYEAQ. This chain's CDR3 is CASSPEGQGYGQYF. The covered CDR3 bases are TGTGCCAGCAGCCCAGAAGGACAGGGGTATGGT.

Concerning this clone itself: The CDR3 end lies 3 residues beyond the end of the read and is filled in from the germline J gene. This chain links TRBV19 with TRBJ1-1, with 8 nucleotides matching TRBD1. The CDR3 runs to 15 residues. With 5 bases clipped from V and 5 bases from J, the junction kept 10 bases outside the gene matches. Germline CDR1 is LNHDA and CDR2 is SQIVND (reference sequence). CDR3 sequence reads: CASSLSRTGRTEAFF. The sequenced part of the CDR3 DNA is TGTGCCAGTAGTTTAAGCCGGACAGGGCGGACTGAA. The entire variable domain, with the rest obtained from reference TRBV19 and TRBJ1-1, is as follows: DGGITQSPKYLFRKEGQNVTLSCEQNLNHDAMYWYRQDPGQGLRLIYYSQIVNDFQKGDIAEGYSVSREKKESFPLTVTSAQKNPTAFYLCASSLSRTGRTEAFFGQGTRLTVV.

Worth noting for this clone: The read stops 3 residues short of the end of the CDR3; the missing end is completed from the germline J gene. This chain links TRBV7-6 with TRBJ1-2; a possible D gene is TRBD1 (6 bases). Germline-derived CDR1 and CDR2 are SGHVS and FNYEAQ. This CDR3 region has 15 residues. CDR3 protein: CASSIWQGSWDTYTF. Incomplete CDR3 DNA: TGTGCCAGCAGCATCTGGCAGGGGAGTTGGGATACC.

As to this clone: The read gets to within 3 residues of the CDR3 end, and the germline J gene fills in the rest. This chain connects TRBV5-1 to TRBJ2-1; TRBD2 aligns across 8 bases. Germline assignment: CDR1 SGHRS and CDR2 YFSETQ. V lost 4 bases, J lost 5 bases, and 8 bases stayed unmatched. The CDR3 sequence is 15 residues long. The covered CDR3 bases are TGCGCCAGCAGCCCGAGCGGGAGTAAGAACAATGAG. Protein sequence: CASSPSGSKNNE. In full, the CDR3 is CASSPSGSKNNEQFF.

Details on this clone: The read stops 3 residues short of the end of the CDR3; the missing end is completed from the germline J gene. V usage is TRBV11-2 and J usage is TRBJ2-7, with 7 bases that match TRBD1. The CDR3 covers 15 residues. Looked up from germline, CDR1 is SGHAT and CDR2 is FQNNGV. V lost 4 bases, J lost 2 bases, and 8 bases stayed unmatched. The CDR3 DNA, read in part, is TGTGCCAGCAGCTCCCGGGACAGAAAACCCTACGAG. It codes for CASSSRDRKPYE. The full-length CDR3 reads as CASSSRDRKPYEQYF.

Regarding this clone: The read falls 3 residues short of the CDR3 end, and the missing part is taken from the germline J gene. The chain joins TRBV19 to TRBJ2-1, with D tentatively TRBD2 (6 bases). Germline V gene data show CDR1 as LNHDA and CDR2 as SQIVND (reference sequence). This CDR3 region has 16 residues. V gave up 4 bases and J gave up 3 bases, with 16 bases separating them. The CDR3 bases that were read are TGTGCCAGTAGTACCGCTTCTAGCGTCCTCTACAATGAG. Translating gives CASSTASSVLYNE. The CDR3, in full, reads CASSTASSVLYNEQFF.

Incomplete CDR3 DNA: TGTGCCAGCAGCCCAAAGGGGGAGGCCTACAATGAC. It specifies CASSPKGEAYND. The whole CDR3 sequence is CASSPKGEAYNDYTF. The V and J genes are TRBV7-6 and TRBJ1-2, with a possible D match to TRBD1 (6 bases). The CDR3 end falls 3 residues outside the read, so it is completed with the germline J gene. The CDR3 covers 15 residues. The germline V gene encodes CDR1 SGHVS and CDR2 FNYEAQ. The complete variable domain, with remaining parts taken from reference TRBV7-6 and TRBJ1-2, reads GAGVSQSPRYKVTKRGQDVALRCDPISGHVSLYWYRQALGQGPEFLTYFNYEAQQDKSGLPNDRFSAERPEGSISTLTIQRTEQRDSAMYRCASSPKGEAYNDYTFGSGTRLTVV.